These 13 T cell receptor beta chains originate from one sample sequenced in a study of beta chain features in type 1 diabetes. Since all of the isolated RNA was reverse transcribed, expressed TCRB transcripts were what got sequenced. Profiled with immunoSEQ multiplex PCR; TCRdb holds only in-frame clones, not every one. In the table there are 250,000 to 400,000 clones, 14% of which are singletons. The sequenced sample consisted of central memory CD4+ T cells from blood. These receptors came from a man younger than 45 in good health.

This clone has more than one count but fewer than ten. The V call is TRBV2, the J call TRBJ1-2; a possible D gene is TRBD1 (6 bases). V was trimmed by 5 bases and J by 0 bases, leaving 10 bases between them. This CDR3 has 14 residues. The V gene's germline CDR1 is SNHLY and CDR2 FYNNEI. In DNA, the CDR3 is TGTGCCAGCAGTCCAGGGACATCTAACTATGGCTACACCTTC. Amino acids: CASSPGTSNYGYTF.

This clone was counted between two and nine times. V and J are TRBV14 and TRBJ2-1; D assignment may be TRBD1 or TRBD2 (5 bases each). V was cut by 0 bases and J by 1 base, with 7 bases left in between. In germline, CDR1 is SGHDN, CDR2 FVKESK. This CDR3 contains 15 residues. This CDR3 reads CASSQDGGSYNEQFF. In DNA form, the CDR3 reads TGTGCCAGCAGCCAAGATGGGGGATCCTACAATGAGCAGTTCTTC.

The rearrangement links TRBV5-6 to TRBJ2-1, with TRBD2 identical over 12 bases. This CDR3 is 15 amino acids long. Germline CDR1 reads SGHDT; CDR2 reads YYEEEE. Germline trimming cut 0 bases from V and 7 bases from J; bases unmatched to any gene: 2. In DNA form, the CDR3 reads TGTGCCAGCAGCTTGGAACTAGCGGGGGGAAATGAGCAGTTCTTC. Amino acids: CASSLELAGGNEQFF.

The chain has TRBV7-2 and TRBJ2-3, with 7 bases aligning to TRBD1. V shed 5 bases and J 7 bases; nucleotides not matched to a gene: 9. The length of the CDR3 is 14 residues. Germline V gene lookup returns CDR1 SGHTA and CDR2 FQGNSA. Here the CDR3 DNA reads TGTGCCAGCAGCCCCGGGACAGATTGGAATACGCAGTATTTT. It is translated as CASSPGTDWNTQYF.

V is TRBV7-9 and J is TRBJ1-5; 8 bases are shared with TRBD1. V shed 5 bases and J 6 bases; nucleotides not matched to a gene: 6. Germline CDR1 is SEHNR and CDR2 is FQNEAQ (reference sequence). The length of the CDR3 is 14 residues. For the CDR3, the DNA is TGTGCCAGCAGCCGCGACAGGGGTGTTCAGCCCCAGCATTTT. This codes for CASSRDRGVQPQHF.

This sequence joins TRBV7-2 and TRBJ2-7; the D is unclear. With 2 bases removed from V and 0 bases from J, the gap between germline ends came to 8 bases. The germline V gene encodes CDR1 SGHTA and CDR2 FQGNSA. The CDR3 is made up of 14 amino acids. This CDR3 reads CASSLSSHSYEQYV. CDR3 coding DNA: TGTGCCAGCAGCTTATCCAGCCACTCCTACGAGCAGTACGTC.

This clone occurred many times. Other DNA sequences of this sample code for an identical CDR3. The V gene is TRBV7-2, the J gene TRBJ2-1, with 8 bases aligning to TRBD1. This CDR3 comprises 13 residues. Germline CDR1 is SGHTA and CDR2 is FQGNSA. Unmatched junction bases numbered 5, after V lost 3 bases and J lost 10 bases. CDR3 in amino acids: CASSFDRGGEQFF. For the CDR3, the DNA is TGTGCCAGCAGCTTCGACAGGGGTGGCGAGCAGTTCTTC.

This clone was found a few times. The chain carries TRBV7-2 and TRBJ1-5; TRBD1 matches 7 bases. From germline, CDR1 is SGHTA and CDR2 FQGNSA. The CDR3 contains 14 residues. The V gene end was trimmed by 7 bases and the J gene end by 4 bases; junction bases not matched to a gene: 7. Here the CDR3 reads CASTEGQTNQPQHF. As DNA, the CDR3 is TGTGCCAGCACCGAGGGACAGACAAATCAGCCCCAGCATTTT.

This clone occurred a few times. The CDR3 sequence: CASSYIGQPQHF. In DNA form, the CDR3 reads TGTGCCAGCAGTTACATAGGTCAGCCCCAGCATTTT. The chain couples TRBV6-5 to TRBJ1-5, with D unresolved. V was trimmed by 2 bases and J by 6 bases, leaving 5 bases between them. CDR3 length: 12 amino acids. CDR1 MNHEY and CDR2 SVGAGI come from the germline V gene.

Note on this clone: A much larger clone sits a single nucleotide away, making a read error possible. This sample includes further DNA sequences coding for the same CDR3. The CDR3 DNA sequence: TGTGCCATCCGGGACGGGGTTAATCAACCCCAGCATTTT. It yields the protein CAIRDGVNQPQHF. The gene calls are TRBV10-3 and TRBJ1-5; D may be TRBD1 (5 bases). The CDR3 spans 13 residues. The germline V gene has CDR1 ENHRY and CDR2 SYGVKD.

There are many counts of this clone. CDR3 nucleotides: TGCGCCAGCAGCCGCAACCCGGGACAGAAGAATGAAAAACTGTTTTTT. Translating gives CASSRNPGQKNEKLFF. The chain links TRBV4-3 to TRBJ1-4, with TRBD1 identical over 7 bases. V was pared by 4 bases and J by 5 bases, with 10 bases of the junction left unmatched. Germline V gene data show CDR1 as LGHNA and CDR2 as YSLEER. This CDR3 comprises 16 residues.

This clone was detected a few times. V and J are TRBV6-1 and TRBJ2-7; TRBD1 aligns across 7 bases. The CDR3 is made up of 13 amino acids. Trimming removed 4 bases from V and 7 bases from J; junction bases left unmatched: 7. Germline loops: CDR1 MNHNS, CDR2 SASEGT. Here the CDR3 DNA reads TGTGCCAGCAGTGGCACAGGGGCGTGGGAGCAGTACTTC. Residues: CASSGTGAWEQYF.

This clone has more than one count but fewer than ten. CDR3 sequence (DNA): TGTGCCAGCAGTGTGGAGGAAGAGACCCAGTACTTC. It yields the protein CASSVEEETQYF. V usage is TRBV2 and J usage is TRBJ2-5; D is possibly TRBD2 (5 bases). Trimming stripped 4 bases from V and 3 bases from J, with 6 bases between. Germline assignment: CDR1 SNHLY and CDR2 FYNNEI. The CDR3 sequence is 12 residues long.